Below, 20 T cell receptor beta chains from the same sample are listed, as sequenced in a study of blood T cell repertoires in COVID-19. Some clones are missing from TCRdb's copy, which holds only in-frame ones; the method was immunoSEQ multiplex PCR. The data show 280,000 or so clones, around 88% seen once. The sample comprised PBMCs or T cells enriched from blood (not recorded which). These receptors were obtained from a woman in her 40s who had recovered from COVID-19.

This chain joins TRBV30 and TRBJ2-1; D perhaps matches TRBD1 (5 bases). The CDR3 extends over 12 amino acids. Trimming shortened V by 2 bases and J by 10 bases, and 12 bases separated the two germline ends. Germline assignment: CDR1 GTSNPN and CDR2 SVGIG (reference sequence). Here the CDR3 reads CAWSPYYREQFF. The CDR3 DNA follows: TGTGCCTGGAGTCCCTATTACAGGGAGCAGTTCTTC.

J is TRBJ2-7 and V is TRBV28; D is undetermined. Deletions cut 7 bases from V and 7 bases from J, with 17 bases between. From germline, CDR1 is MDHEN and CDR2 SYDVKM. The CDR3 covers 13 residues. The CDR3 DNA reads TGTGCCAGCACCGCACCCGCCTGGCGGGAGCAGTACTTC. Protein sequence: CASTAPAWREQYF.

V gene TRBV9 combines with J gene TRBJ2-7; TRBD2 matches 7 bases. This CDR3 has 13 amino acids. After removal of 4 bases from V and 4 bases from J, the junction contained 5 bases not matched to a gene. Germline V lookup: CDR1 SGDLS, CDR2 YYNGEE. CDR3 region: CASSSAGVYEQYF. The CDR3 nucleotides read TGTGCCAGCAGCTCCGCGGGAGTTTACGAGCAGTACTTC.

V is TRBV11-3 and J is TRBJ1-6; D unresolved. With 0 bases removed from V and 0 bases from J, the gap between germline ends came to 15 bases. This CDR3 comprises 19 residues. The germline CDR1 and CDR2 sequences are SGHNT and YENEEA. As DNA, the CDR3 is TGTGCCAGCAGCTTAGAGCCCGCGGTCGGGAGCTCCTATAATTCACCCCTCCACTTT. Its protein product is CASSLEPAVGSSYNSPLHF. Combining the CDR3 with reference TRBV11-3 and TRBJ1-6 gives the whole variable domain EAGVVQSPRYKIIEKKQPVAFWCNPISGHNTLYWYLQNLGQGPELLIRYENEEAVDDSQLPKDRFSAERLKGVDSTLKIQPAELGDSAVYLCASSLEPAVGSSYNSPLHFGNGTRLTVT.

The chain carries TRBV7-2 and TRBJ2-3, with 13 bases matching TRBD2. In germline, CDR1 is SGHTA, CDR2 FQGNSA. V lost 5 bases, J lost 5 bases, and 4 bases stayed unmatched. CDR3 length equals 15 residues. Here the CDR3 reads CASSPTSGRGDTQYF. The CDR3 bases are TGTGCCAGCAGCCCCACTAGCGGGAGGGGAGATACGCAGTATTTT.

The genes are TRBV19 and TRBJ2-2; perhaps TRBD1 as D (6 bases). Per germline, CDR1 LNHDA and CDR2 SQIVND (reference sequence). The CDR3 consists of 13 residues. Trimming took 5 bases from V and 7 from J, leaving 11 bases between them. The CDR3 sequence is CASSVRDIGELFF. For the CDR3, the DNA is TGTGCCAGTAGTGTTAGGGACATCGGGGAGCTGTTTTTT.

The rearrangement joins TRBV28 to TRBJ2-7, with D possibly matching TRBD2 (7 bases). The CDR3 spans 13 residues. V dropped 7 bases and J dropped 7 bases, with 17 bases sitting between them. From germline, CDR1 is MDHEN and CDR2 SYDVKM. CDR3 loop: CASITLRGGEQYF. The CDR3 bases are TGTGCCAGCATCACACTTAGGGGGGGGGAGCAGTACTTC.

The rearrangement joins TRBV30 to TRBJ2-4; D is possibly TRBD1 (5 bases). Germline CDR1 reads GTSNPN; CDR2 reads SVGIG (reference sequence). The CDR3 is 14 amino acids. Trimming took 1 base from V and 9 from J, leaving 16 bases between them. The CDR3 here is CAWSEATRRGIQYF. The CDR3 nucleotides read TGTGCCTGGAGTGAGGCCACCCGAAGGGGCATTCAGTACTTC.

The chain uses TRBV5-1 and TRBJ1-3, with D unclear. The CDR3 spans 14 residues. Germline V gives CDR1 SGHRS, CDR2 YFSETQ. Trimming stripped 3 bases from V and 0 bases from J, with 7 bases between. For the CDR3, the DNA is TGCGCCAGCAGCTCAGGTAGCTCTGGAAACACCATATATTTT. Its translation: CASSSGSSGNTIYF.

The V call is TRBV19, the J call TRBJ1-6; TRBD1 matches at 7 bases. The CDR3 length is 14 residues. Germline trimming cut 3 bases from V and 5 bases from J; bases unmatched to any gene: 1. The germline CDR1 and CDR2 sequences are LNHDA and SQIVND (reference sequence). CDR3 nucleotide sequence: TGTGCCAGTAGTATCACAGGGGATAATTCACCCCTCCACTTT. This codes for CASSITGDNSPLHF.

V and J are TRBV19 and TRBJ1-5; D is perhaps TRBD1 (5 bases). With 5 bases removed from V and 7 bases from J, the gap between germline ends came to 15 bases. The CDR3 sequence is 14 residues long. CDR1 LNHDA and CDR2 SQIVND come from the germline V gene (reference sequence). The CDR3 protein is CASSVPFRTQPQHF. Here the CDR3 DNA reads TGTGCCAGTAGTGTCCCCTTTCGGACACAGCCCCAGCATTTT.

The V call is TRBV4-3, the J call TRBJ2-1; no definite D call. There are 17 residues in the CDR3. Germline V lookup: CDR1 LGHNA, CDR2 YSLEER. The V gene lost 0 bases and the J gene lost 6 bases, with 18 bases spanning the gap. CDR3 nucleotides: TGCGCCAGCAGCCAAGACCCCGTGGCTGCGGTAATCAATGAGCAGTTCTTC. Protein sequence: CASSQDPVAAVINEQFF.

The chain recombines TRBV6-6 with TRBJ2-5, with a possible D match to TRBD1 (5 bases). Looked up from germline, CDR1 is MNHNY and CDR2 is SVGAGI (reference sequence). This CDR3 comprises 13 residues. V dropped 7 bases and J dropped 7 bases, with 16 bases sitting between them. The CDR3 region has the DNA TGTGCCAGCATCAAGGGGCTGTGGGGGACCCAGTACTTC. Residues: CASIKGLWGTQYF.

The chain carries TRBV28 and TRBJ2-1; D may be TRBD1 (5 bases). The CDR3 is made up of 12 amino acids. From germline, CDR1 is MDHEN and CDR2 SYDVKM. The V end lost 5 bases, the J end lost 9 bases, and 11 bases lay between the germline ends. The CDR3: CASSSRVVEQFF. The CDR3 DNA is TGTGCCAGCAGTAGCAGGGTGGTTGAGCAGTTCTTC. The entire variable domain, with the rest obtained from reference TRBV28 and TRBJ2-1, is as follows: DVKVTQSSRYLVKRTGEKVFLECVQDMDHENMFWYRQDPGLGLRLIYFSYDVKMKEKGDIPEGYSVSREKKERFSLILESASTNQTSMYLCASSSRVVEQFFGPGTRLTVL.

This clone is a singleton in its sample. The chain has TRBV29-1 and TRBJ2-5, with D tentatively TRBD2 (5 bases). Per germline, CDR1 SQVTM and CDR2 ANQGSEA. Trimming left V 4 bases short and J 5 bases short, with 11 bases between. The CDR3 runs 12 residues. In DNA form, the CDR3 reads TGCAGCGTTGCTACTTGGGAGGAGACCCAGTACTTC. Residues: CSVATWEETQYF.

The chain employs TRBV27 and TRBJ2-7; TRBD2 aligns across 13 bases. V trimming: 5 bases; J trimming: 2 bases; junction bases outside the gene matches: 6. The germline gives CDR1 MNHEY, CDR2 SMNVEV (reference sequence). The CDR3 covers 16 residues. The CDR3 DNA sequence: TGTGCCAGCAGTCCGCTAGGGACTAGCGGGACCTACGAGCAGTACTTC. As protein: CASSPLGTSGTYEQYF.

This clone was picked up one time. V and J are TRBV7-2 and TRBJ1-5; no clear D gene. V was shortened by 5 bases and J by 2 bases, with 13 bases between the two germline ends. Germline loops: CDR1 SGHTA, CDR2 FQGNSA. The CDR3 has 15 residues. CDR3 sequence: CASSANRAGNQPQHF. CDR3 bases: TGTGCCAGCAGCGCCAACAGAGCTGGCAATCAGCCCCAGCATTTT.

The chain recombines TRBV28 with TRBJ2-7; 7 positions agree with TRBD1. The J segment lost 0 bases and the V segment lost 6 bases, leaving 11 bases of the junction unmatched. This CDR3 has 16 residues. Germline V gene data show CDR1 as MDHEN and CDR2 as SYDVKM. This CDR3 reads CASSPLHRGLSYEQYF. DNA of the CDR3: TGTGCCAGCAGCCCCCTCCACAGGGGCCTCTCCTACGAGCAGTACTTC. The whole variable domain, remainder taken from reference TRBV28 and TRBJ2-7, is DVKVTQSSRYLVKRTGEKVFLECVQDMDHENMFWYRQDPGLGLRLIYFSYDVKMKEKGDIPEGYSVSREKKERFSLILESASTNQTSMYLCASSPLHRGLSYEQYFGPGTRLTVT.

V usage is TRBV3-1 (or the pseudogene TRBV3-2) and J usage is TRBJ1-1; D may be TRBD1 (5 bases). The CDR3 loop spans 15 amino acids. V lost 5 bases to trimming and J lost 0 bases, with 13 bases between them. Germline V gene data show CDR1 as LGHDT and CDR2 as YNNKEL (reference sequence). In DNA, the CDR3 is TGTGCCAGCAGCGGACAAGGGTCTATGAACACTGAAGCTTTCTTT. Its protein is CASSGQGSMNTEAFF.

The chain is built from TRBV19 and TRBJ2-7, with 8 bases that match TRBD2. Per germline, CDR1 LNHDA and CDR2 SQIVND (reference sequence). CDR3 length equals 16 residues. V dropped 2 bases and J dropped 5; count of bases not matched to a gene: 11. CDR3 in amino acids: CASSISGGRGGDEQYF. DNA of the CDR3: TGTGCCAGTAGTATATCGGGAGGGAGAGGCGGCGACGAGCAGTACTTC.